Presented here are 26 T cell receptor beta chains from one specimen sequenced in a study of cytomegalovirus exposure and HLA in healthy donors. With 60 Vbeta and 13 Jbeta primers, the PCR was carried out. Sequencing was performed with immunoSEQ multiplex PCR; in TCRdb, only in-frame clones are kept and a portion is missing. The sample holds around 100,000 clones; under 85% are singletons and the top ten take approximately 3.7%. The sample taken for sequencing was PBMCs. The source is a female donor in good health and CMV-seropositive.

The sample holds a few counts of this clone. J is TRBJ2-3 and V is TRBV5-3; 8 positions match TRBD2. TRBV5-3 is reported as an ORF; its role is uncertain. The V segment lost 0 bases and the J segment 2 bases; nucleotides outside the gene matches: 5. The CDR3 length is 16 residues. CDR3 protein: CARSLAWREDTDTQYF. For the CDR3, the DNA is TGTGCCAGAAGCTTGGCGTGGCGGGAGGACACAGATACGCAGTATTTT.

The chain combines TRBV12-5 with TRBJ1-2, with 10 bases lining up with TRBD1. V shed 6 bases and J 2 bases; nucleotides not matched to a gene: 3. Germline V gives CDR1 LGHNT, CDR2 FRNRAP. CDR3 length: 14 residues. CDR3 sequence: CASGRTGGNYGYTF. CDR3 DNA: TGTGCTAGTGGCCGGACAGGGGGGAACTATGGCTACACCTTC.

The V call is TRBV6-1, the J call TRBJ2-2, with 9 bases matching TRBD2. Germline values: CDR1 MNHNS, CDR2 SASEGT. The CDR3 has 15 amino acids. Trimming took 8 bases from V and 7 from J; bases not matched to a gene: 11. CDR3: CASELLAGLDGELFF. Here the CDR3 DNA reads TGTGCCAGCGAACTACTAGCGGGTCTCGACGGGGAGCTGTTTTTT.

J is TRBJ2-7 and V is TRBV7-2; possible D gene TRBD2, 6 bases. The length of the CDR3 is 15 residues. CDR1 and CDR2 (germline): SGHTA, FQGNSA. V lost 2 bases and J lost 0, with 11 bases in between. In DNA form, the CDR3 reads TGTGCCAGCAGCTTACGGGACTCCCCCTCCTACGAGCAGTACTTC. It is translated as CASSLRDSPSYEQYF.

CDR3 in amino acids: CASSIVWGDQPQHF. CDR3 DNA sequence: TGTGCCAGTAGTATAGTTTGGGGGGATCAGCCCCAGCATTTT. The chain is built from TRBV19 and TRBJ1-5, with D possibly TRBD1 on 5 matching bases. Germline V lookup: CDR1 LNHDA, CDR2 SQIVND (reference sequence). The CDR3 has 14 residues. With 1 base removed from V and 5 bases from J, the gap between germline ends came to 9 bases. The complete variable domain, with remaining parts taken from reference TRBV19 and TRBJ1-5, reads DGGITQSPKYLFRKEGQNVTLSCEQNLNHDAMYWYRQDPGQGLRLIYYSQIVNDFQKGDIAEGYSVSREKKESFPLTVTSAQKNPTAFYLCASSIVWGDQPQHFGDGTRLSIL.

The J gene is TRBJ2-7, the V gene TRBV7-9, with 9 bases matching TRBD1. From germline, CDR1 is SEHNR and CDR2 FQNEAQ (reference sequence). V lost 2 bases and J lost 3; bases outside the gene matches: 8. The CDR3 consists of 16 residues. The CDR3 nucleotides read TGTGCCAGCAGCTTAAACCGGGACAGGGTAAACTACGAGCAGTACTTC. Its protein is CASSLNRDRVNYEQYF.

This chain connects TRBV2 to TRBJ1-5; the D gene is possibly TRBD1 (6 bases). V was trimmed by 2 bases and J by 1 base, leaving 9 bases between them. Germline CDR1 reads SNHLY; CDR2 reads FYNNEI. CDR3 length: 15 amino acids. The CDR3 DNA is TGTGCCAGCAGTGAACACGGGACAAGCAATCAGCCCCAGCATTTT. This translates into CASSEHGTSNQPQHF.

The chain links TRBV6-4 to TRBJ1-3, with D uncertain. The CDR3 contains 11 residues. Germline assignment: CDR1 MRHNA and CDR2 SNTAGT. V gave up 6 bases and J gave up 3 bases, with 3 bases separating them. The CDR3, as DNA: TGTGCCAGCAGGCGTGGAAACACCATATATTTT. This sequence encodes CASRRGNTIYF.

This clone has just a few counts. This chain uses TRBV19 with TRBJ1-1; tentative D call: TRBD1 (5 bases). The CDR3 sequence is 15 residues long. Looked up from germline, CDR1 is LNHDA and CDR2 is SQIVND (reference sequence). The germline V and J ends were trimmed by 5 bases and 4 bases, with 17 bases remaining between them. The CDR3: CASSLPINRGTEAFF. In DNA, the CDR3 is TGTGCCAGTAGTCTTCCCATTAATAGGGGCACTGAAGCTTTCTTT.

This sequence joins TRBV5-1 and TRBJ2-1; 7 bases align to TRBD1. V trimming: 1 base; J trimming: 6 bases; junction bases outside the gene matches: 7. This CDR3 is 15 amino acids long. CDR1 is SGHRS, CDR2 YFSETQ, per germline. CDR3 residues: CASSLFPAGGNEQFF. The CDR3 DNA sequence: TGCGCCAGCAGCTTGTTCCCTGCAGGGGGCAATGAGCAGTTCTTC.

The chain couples TRBV5-1 to TRBJ2-1; 11 bases fit TRBD2. Germline V gene data show CDR1 as SGHRS and CDR2 as YFSETQ. This CDR3 is built from 15 residues. The V segment lost 5 bases and the J segment 4 bases; nucleotides outside the gene matches: 5. The CDR3 sequence: CASSTTSGVYNEQFF. CDR3 nucleotide sequence: TGCGCCAGCAGTACGACTAGCGGGGTGTACAATGAGCAGTTCTTC.

V usage is TRBV11-2 and J usage is TRBJ1-1; 8 bases map to TRBD1. There are 15 residues in the CDR3. Germline trimming cut 2 bases from V and 0 bases from J; bases unmatched to any gene: 2. Germline assignment: CDR1 SGHAT and CDR2 FQNNGV. The CDR3 bases are TGTGCCAGCAGCTTATGGGGACAGGTGAACACTGAAGCTTTCTTT. As protein: CASSLWGQVNTEAFF.

The chain links TRBV10-1 to TRBJ2-3; TRBD2 aligns across 9 bases. CDR1 WNHNN and CDR2 SYGVQD come from the germline V gene (reference sequence). CDR3 length equals 16 residues. V shed 7 bases and J 1 base; nucleotides not matched to a gene: 9. The chain's CDR3 is CASTPSRTSGTDTQYF. For the CDR3, the DNA is TGCGCCAGCACCCCCTCGAGGACTAGCGGCACAGATACGCAGTATTTT.

The chain links TRBV5-1 to TRBJ2-3; TRBD2 aligns across 8 bases. V gave up 2 bases and J gave up 5 bases; unmatched junction bases: 7. The CDR3 loop spans 15 amino acids. Looked up from germline, CDR1 is SGHRS and CDR2 is YFSETQ. CDR3 sequence reads: CASSFPGGSGDTQYF. The CDR3 DNA sequence: TGCGCCAGCAGCTTCCCGGGAGGGTCAGGAGATACGCAGTATTTT.

V and J are TRBV9 and TRBJ2-2, with 11 bases fitting TRBD2. Germline CDR1 is SGDLS and CDR2 is YYNGEE. The CDR3 is 18 residues long. Trimming at V came to 0 bases and at J to 1 base, leaving 5 bases not matched to a gene. The CDR3, as DNA: TGTGCCAGCAGCGTAGGAGCTAGCGGGGGGATGAACACCGGGGAGCTGTTTTTT. This encodes CASSVGASGGMNTGELFF. Using reference TRBV9 and TRBJ2-2 for the parts outside the CDR3, the full variable domain is DSGVTQTPKHLITATGQRVTLRCSPRSGDLSVYWYQQSLDQGLQFLIQYYNGEERAKGNILERFSAQQFPDLHSELNLSSLELGDSALYFCASSVGASGGMNTGELFFGEGSRLTVL.

This clone was counted only a few times. The chain recombines TRBV6-1 with TRBJ2-3; TRBD1 agrees at 8 bases. CDR3 length: 14 amino acids. V lost 7 bases, J lost 4 bases, and 7 bases stayed unmatched. Germline V CDR1 and CDR2: MNHNS, SASEGT. The CDR3 sequence is CASTLTGDPDTQYF. CDR3 nucleotide sequence: TGTGCCAGCACCCTGACAGGGGATCCAGATACGCAGTATTTT.

V is TRBV30 and J is TRBJ2-1, with 11 bases matching TRBD2. This CDR3 is built from 16 residues. Germline loops: CDR1 GTSNPN, CDR2 SVGIG (reference sequence). Losses at the gene ends were 6 bases for V and 13 bases for J; bases not matched to a gene: 20. The CDR3 coding sequence is TGTGCCTGTCTGGGGGAGGCTAGGACTAGCGGGTCCGAACAGTTCTTC. Translation gives CACLGEARTSGSEQFF.

CDR3 loop: CASSPDLGGGSTEAFF. The CDR3 DNA is TGTGCCAGCTCACCTGACCTGGGGGGCGGGAGCACTGAAGCTTTCTTT. This sequence joins TRBV18 and TRBJ1-1; maybe TRBD1 (6 bases). Trimming cost V 3 bases and J 4 bases, with 18 bases left between them. The CDR3 loop spans 16 amino acids. The germline gives CDR1 KGHSH, CDR2 LQKENI.

This rearrangement joins TRBV10-1 to TRBJ2-3; TRBD1 matches at 7 bases. V gave up 6 bases and J gave up 1 base; unmatched junction bases: 1. Per the germline V gene, CDR1 is WNHNN and CDR2 is SYGVQD (reference sequence). The CDR3 spans 13 residues. CDR3 region: CASSGQGTDTQYF. The CDR3 DNA reads TGCGCCAGCAGCGGACAGGGCACAGATACGCAGTATTTT.

The rearrangement joins TRBV2 to TRBJ2-7; D perhaps matches TRBD2 (5 bases). With 3 bases removed from V and 0 bases from J, the gap between germline ends came to 6 bases. CDR1 is SNHLY and CDR2 is FYNNEI in the germline V gene. This CDR3 is 13 amino acids long. CDR3 sequence reads: CASSDDYSYEQYF. DNA of the CDR3: TGTGCCAGCAGTGATGACTACTCCTACGAGCAGTACTTC.

The genes are TRBV19 and TRBJ2-5; 9 bases align to TRBD1. Germline CDR1 and CDR2: LNHDA and SQIVND (reference sequence). The V gene end was trimmed by 5 bases and the J gene end by 3 bases; junction bases not matched to a gene: 4. The CDR3 has 14 residues. The CDR3 sequence is CASSVGQGKETQYF. The CDR3 nucleotides are TGTGCCAGTAGTGTCGGACAGGGGAAAGAGACCCAGTACTTC.

The chain joins TRBV27 to TRBJ2-5; the match to TRBD1 covers 8 bases. Germline CDR1 and CDR2: MNHEY and SMNVEV (reference sequence). The CDR3 spans 14 residues. V trimming: 4 bases; J trimming: 7 bases; junction bases outside the gene matches: 8. The CDR3 coding sequence is TGTGCCAGCAGTTCGAGGACAGGGCTGGGGACCCAGTACTTC. Its translation is CASSSRTGLGTQYF.

The rearrangement uses TRBV11-2 and TRBJ1-1; D gene ambiguous. The CDR3 spans 12 residues. Germline CDR1 and CDR2: SGHAT and FQNNGV. Trimming stripped 5 bases from V and 8 bases from J, with 12 bases between. Written as DNA, the CDR3 is TGTGCCAGCAGCCGATATCTGAGGGAAGCTTTCTTT. Its translation: CASSRYLREAFF.

This rearrangement joins TRBV13 to TRBJ1-3; D is undetermined. Trimming took 1 base from V and 0 from J, leaving 7 bases between them. This CDR3 has 15 amino acids. Germline CDR1 is PRHDT and CDR2 is FYEKMQ (reference sequence). DNA for the CDR3: TGTGCCAGCAGCTTAGTGGCCACCTCTGGAAACACCATATATTTT. It codes for CASSLVATSGNTIYF.

The chain combines TRBV9 with TRBJ1-5; D is unresolved. Germline V CDR1 and CDR2: SGDLS, YYNGEE. This CDR3 has 14 residues. V shed 0 bases and J shed 7 bases, with 11 bases lying between them. The CDR3 coding sequence is TGTGCCAGCAGCGTAGAGGCGGCTGCACAGCCCCAGCATTTT. Translated: CASSVEAAAQPQHF.

CDR3 amino acids: CAGGASMNTEAFF. DNA of the CDR3: TGTGCTGGGGGGGCAAGCATGAACACTGAAGCTTTCTTT. The chain joins TRBV6-1 to TRBJ1-1; D may be TRBD1 (6 bases). The CDR3 loop spans 13 amino acids. From germline, CDR1 is MNHNS and CDR2 SASEGT.